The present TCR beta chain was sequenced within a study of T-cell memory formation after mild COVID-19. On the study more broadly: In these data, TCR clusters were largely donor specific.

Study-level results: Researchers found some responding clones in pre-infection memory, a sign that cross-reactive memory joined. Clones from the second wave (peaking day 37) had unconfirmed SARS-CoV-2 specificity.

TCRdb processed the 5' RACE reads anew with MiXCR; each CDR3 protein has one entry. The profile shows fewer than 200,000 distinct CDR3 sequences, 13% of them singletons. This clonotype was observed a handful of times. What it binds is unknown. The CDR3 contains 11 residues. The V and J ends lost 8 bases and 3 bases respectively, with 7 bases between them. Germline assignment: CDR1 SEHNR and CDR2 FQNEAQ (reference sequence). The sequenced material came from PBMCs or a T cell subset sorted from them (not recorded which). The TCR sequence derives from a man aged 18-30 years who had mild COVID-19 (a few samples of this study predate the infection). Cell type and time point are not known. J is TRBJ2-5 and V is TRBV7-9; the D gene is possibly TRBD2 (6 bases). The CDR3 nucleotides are TGTGCCAGCGGGGGGAAAGAGACCCAGTACTTC. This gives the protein CASGGKETQYF. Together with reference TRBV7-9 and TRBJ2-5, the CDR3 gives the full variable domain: DTGVSQNPRHKITKRGQNVTFRCDPISEHNRLYWYRQTLGQGPEFLTYFQNEAQLEKSRLLSDRFSAERPKGSFSTLEIQRTEQGDSAMYLCASGGKETQYFGPGTRLLVL.